This T cell receptor (beta chain) was observed in a study of human T cells and chemical hapten exposure (dated by TCRdb to 2020 to 2023). General notes on the study: For sensitization, 2% DPC in acetone was applied to a roughly 2 cm by roughly 2 cm area of upper inner arm skin. Patch testing was performed on the upper back with Finn chambers containing 0.01% DPC, and the patch tests were scored after 6 days according to International Contact Dermatitis Research Group standards. Libraries were pooled for sequencing, and variation in per-sample TCR yields was attributed mainly to small differences in library volumes within the pool. Alopecia areata with under or over 50% scalp involvement, alopecia totalis and alopecia universalis were represented in the patient cohort, which was mostly female. For TCR sequencing, blood came from about 28 alopecia patients at anywhere from one to four time points (pre-sensitization, 2, 6 and 24 weeks). In alopecia patients, the study followed how the peripheral blood TCR repertoire changed in vivo over primary and secondary sensitization to diphenylcyclopropenone (DPC), a hapten. Blood was sampled from patients pre-sensitization (week 0) and at 2, 6 and about 24 weeks after DPC sensitization. Patients additionally received weekly therapeutic DPC doses to the scalp throughout the roughly 25-week study period. What the research found in general, with its limitations: Significantly more large CDR3 similarity clusters were formed by expanded TCRs than by pre-sensitization or healthy control sets, consistent with antigen-driven responses. Patch test score correlated positively with the number of PT1 expanded TCRs, reaching significance at thresholds 8, 16 and 32 but not at 4. After repeated subsampling, the strength of the expansion versus patch-test correlation and the threshold at which it became significant changed. Because all patients had alopecia, a presumed autoimmune disease, the immune response of the patients might differ from that of healthy individuals. DPC sensitization did not change how many TCRs were above 1 in 1000 frequency, and no evidence was found of alterations in global repertoire structure.

At least ten counts were recorded for this clonotype. Its specific antigen is unknown. No base quality values were provided; no much bigger clone lies one nucleotide off. What this sample's time point label stands for: patch test 2, 6 weeks after DPC sensitization. The sample's treatment or condition, from its label and the paper: therapeutic diphenylcyclopropenone sensitization with weekly scalp DPC. At each patch-test visit, blood was drawn before the patch test was applied. To be eligible, patients had to be aged 18 to 70, diagnosed with alopecia and judged suitable for DPC therapy, while pregnant patients were excluded. Unfractionated whole blood was collected in Tempus Blood RNA tubes, and total RNA was extracted from that blood. To prepare the library, RACE was applied. TCRdb records NextSeq 500 as the sequencer. During library preparation, unique molecular identifiers were attached to individual cDNA molecules so that TCRs could be counted quantitatively and reproducibly. Both TCR alpha and TCR beta chains were sequenced from each blood RNA sample. Processing in the source paper ran as follows. The median number of TCRs per sample was roughly 94,000, ranging from roughly 23,224 to 700,000. V, J and CDR3 annotation of the TCR reads was performed with the Decombinator software suite. To make PS versus PT1 abundance plots, every sample was subsampled to the same number of TCRs (28,000). TCRs were defined as expanded if absent before sensitization and observed at least eight times at the 2-week time point. Using fastp at Q25 and MiXCR, TCRdb reprocessed the public reads and kept productive beta chains. All rows with the same CDR3 protein become a single entry with the most common DNA and genes. The V and J calls follow TCRdb's processing rather than the paper's. In this sample the table shows approximately 80,000 distinct CDR3 sequences, more than 9% of which occur a single time. The ten top clones hold 4.5% to 5% of the sample.

Reading the germline V gene gives CDR1 SGHRS and CDR2 YFSETQ. The trim is 0 bases for V and 3 bases for J, with a gap of 12 bases between the germline ends. The CDR3 spans 15 residues, from the cysteine through the phenylalanine. Only the CDR3 part of the read is kept: 45 bases, read in frame from the first base. This receptor was obtained from a woman aged 50 to 65 with alopecia areata. Some clones in this sample may be carry-over from other donors' samples. The sequencing used whole blood, collected in connection with sensitization to the hapten diphenylcyclopropenone (DPC). The V and J genes are TRBV5-1 and TRBJ1-1; no D gene can be assigned with confidence. This receptor has the CDR3 CASSLDSFVDTEAFF. The DNA reads as follows: TGCGCCAGCAGCTTGGACAGCTTCGTGGACACTGAAGCTTTCTTT.